This T cell receptor beta chain was found in a study of PD-1 blockade in classical Hodgkin lymphoma. Study outcomes and limitations: Nivolumab initiation under 1 year post-ASCT meant exclusion.

CDR1 is WNHNN and CDR2 is SYGVQD in the germline V gene (reference sequence). The V gene lost 6 bases and the J gene lost 4 bases, with 12 bases spanning the gap. The CDR3 runs to 13 residues. Some clones are missing from TCRdb's copy, which holds only in-frame ones; the method was immunoSEQ multiplex PCR. The sample holds around 18,000 clones, about three quarters seen once. Worth noting for this clone: The antigen remains unidentified.

Time point: cycle 4 day 1 (C4D1), after around six weeks of nivolumab. Each of the patients experienced relapse following autologous stem cell transplantation, and their brentuximab vedotin exposure differed. Researchers report purifying CD4+ T cells from thawed PBMCs by magnetic negative selection. The sequenced sample was CD4+ T cells from blood, obtained before the fourth cycle of nivolumab. The rearrangement links TRBV10-1 to TRBJ1-2; D is possibly TRBD1 (5 bases). The sequence came from a human donor with classical Hodgkin lymphoma. CDR3 residues: CASSPGDGYGYTF. Here the CDR3 DNA reads TGCGCCAGCAGCCCTGGGGACGGCTATGGCTACACCTTC.